This is a list of T cell receptor beta chains from one sample in a study of Graves' ophthalmopathy and Graves' hyperthyroidism. Via MiXCR, TCRdb re-called the multiplex PCR reads, giving one row per CDR3 protein. This sample has 200,000 to 250,000 distinct CDR3 sequences, with around 42% found just once. Specimen: peripheral blood. The receptors stem from an adult man with Graves' ophthalmopathy. Each CDR3 is given with its conserved first and last residue.

TRBV29-1	TRBJ1-2	CSVDCTRGGGYGYTF
TRBV7-9	TRBJ1-2	CASRSGGAYGYTF
TRBV7-2	TRBJ1-4	CASSPSGATNEKLFF
TRBV2	TRBJ2-7	CASSEDLWGYVQYF
TRBV5-8	TRBJ1-1	CASSLAVTEAFF
TRBV6-5	TRBJ2-7	CASSRDRRRDEQYF
TRBV5-1	TRBJ2-5	CASSLVAGAQETQYF
TRBV5-1	TRBJ2-2	CASSLGSRGANTGELFF
TRBV10-1	TRBJ2-7	CASRAPPYEQYF
TRBV7-6	TRBJ2-3	CASSTTTGGTEDTQYF
TRBV19	TRBJ2-3	CASSTRLAGLSTDTQYF
TRBV19	TRBJ1-4	CASTAPGKASEKLFF
TRBV20-1	TRBJ2-5	CSARDSGAADGETQYF
TRBV29-1	TRBJ1-2	CSVEGGPGGYTF
TRBV7-9	TRBJ2-7	CASSTYRGYEQYF
TRBV7-2	TRBJ1-2	CASSLGFTDGYTF
TRBV5-1	TRBJ1-1	CASSLSAGNTEAFF
TRBV9	TRBJ2-7	CASSLFGSSEQYF
TRBV20-1	TRBJ2-2	CSASPGLNIGELFF
TRBV7-9	TRBJ2-5	CASSSITREWETQYF
TRBV2	TRBJ2-7	CASSEPPSYEQYF
TRBV12-3/TRBV12-4	TRBJ2-5	CASKTGGRETQYF
TRBV4-1	TRBJ2-5	CASSQARLAGGYQETQYF
TRBV7-3	TRBJ1-1	CASSLTLQGGEAFF
TRBV6-5	TRBJ2-7	CASSQERRNEQYF
TRBV7-2	TRBJ1-2	CASSLASVAGGVYTF
TRBV10-2	TRBJ2-5	CASSERQETQYF
TRBV7-2	TRBJ1-1	CASSPWRGTMAFF
TRBV6-5	TRBJ1-2	CASSYSGTGANGHF
TRBV5-1	TRBJ1-2	CASSAGWDYGYTF
TRBV5-1	TRBJ2-5	CASSLGQGATQETQYF
TRBV9	TRBJ2-5	CASSVDAGTGGETQYF
TRBV7-2	TRBJ2-7	CASSLGWGATRLEQYF
TRBV7-2	TRBJ1-1	CASSLGVLPAEAFF
TRBV20-1	TRBJ1-2	CSARPTGGAHYGYTF
TRBV11-2	TRBJ1-3	CASSLGPGGGNTIYF
TRBV10-3	TRBJ1-1	CASSRRMNTEAFF
TRBV7-2	TRBJ1-5	CASSLTPTSNQPQHF
TRBV5-1	TRBJ2-7	CASSLGRFYEQYF
TRBV20-1	TRBJ1-2	CSARVLGEANYGYTF
TRBV29-1	TRBJ1-2	CSVESLGPGYTF
TRBV10-3	TRBJ1-3	CAISVQGSGNTIYF
TRBV7-9	TRBJ2-5	CASSAGTGFNF
TRBV2	TRBJ2-1	CATLAGGIGEQFF
TRBV7-2	TRBJ2-5	CASSLNRESVTGEQYF
TRBV2	TRBJ1-6	CATSGNNSPLHF
TRBV5-6	TRBJ1-6	CASSKGQFYNSPLHF
TRBV5-1	TRBJ2-7	CASSEGQFTYEQYF
TRBV5-1	TRBJ2-5	CASSLGLALETQYF